This T cell receptor beta chain came from a study of breast tumors, draining lymph nodes, adjacent tissues. Study-level results: Compared with basal-like, luminal-like tumors shared significantly more repertoire with nontumor tissue. Tumor TCR diversity was below lymph nodes but above nontumor tissue. The data were judged consistent with most tumor T cells coming from lymph node and expanding in tumor.

This clonotype was seen repeatedly, ten times or more. Its specificity is not known. TCRdb reprocessed the multiplex PCR reads via MiXCR and lists one record per CDR3 protein. The repertoire consists of approximately 150,000 distinct CDR3 sequences, with 30% to 35% occurring once and the leading ten covering about 4.1%. The V gene's germline CDR1 is SGHVS and CDR2 FQNEAQ. The CDR3 extends over 12 amino acids. J lost 7 bases, V lost 6 bases, and 4 bases had no gene match. Samples came from axillary lymph nodes draining the breast cancer. The sequence came from a female donor with breast cancer. Some clones in this sample may be carry-over from other donors' samples. The rearrangement joins TRBV7-8 to TRBJ2-3, with 7 bases matching TRBD1. Material for sequencing was axillary lymph node tissue. The CDR3: CASRLGQHTQYF. CDR3 DNA sequence: TGTGCCAGCAGACTGGGACAGCATACGCAGTATTTT. Drawing the rest from reference TRBV7-8 and TRBJ2-3, the complete variable domain is GAGVSQSPRYKVAKRGQDVALRCDPISGHVSLFWYQQALGQGPEFLTYFQNEAQLDKSGLPSDRFFAERPEGSVSTLKIQRTQQEDSAVYLCASRLGQHTQYFGPGTRLTVL.